A selection of T cell receptor beta chains follows, all from one sample in a study of T cells in Graves' hyperthyroidism and ophthalmopathy. TCRdb re-called the multiplex PCR reads through MiXCR, storing one row per CDR3 protein. The data hold hundreds of thousands of distinct CDR3 sequences, with 14% observed a single time. The sequenced material came from blood. The source of these receptors is a woman between 50 and 59 years old with Graves' ophthalmopathy. Both conserved end residues are part of each CDR3. Each record gives: clone size, V gene, J gene, D gene, CDR3 protein, CDR3 DNA. A D gene is named only where the DNA matches it firmly. Rows may omit the clone size; those that give it use once, few, many or a size class.

>-|TRBV7-2|TRBJ2-7|TRBD1
CASSIGPVPGQGYEQYF
TGTGCCAGCAGTATAGGCCCTGTACCGGGACAGGGGTACGAGCAGTACTTC
>many|TRBV5-8|TRBJ2-5|TRBD2
CASSLGGRGGKTETQYF
TGTGCCAGCAGCTTGGGGGGCCGGGGAGGGAAGACAGAGACCCAGTACTTC
>many|TRBV7-8|TRBJ2-1|-
CASSLDRWSGKEQFF
TGTGCCAGCAGCTTAGATCGGTGGTCTGGAAAGGAGCAGTTCTTC
>-|TRBV29-1|TRBJ2-3|-
CSVVPILDTQYF
TGCAGCGTTGTCCCGATTCTAGATACGCAGTATTTT
>-|TRBV4-3|TRBJ1-5|-
CASSQDHRVQPQHF
TGCGCCAGCAGCCAAGATCACAGGGTCCAGCCCCAGCATTTT
>many|TRBV7-2|TRBJ2-3|-
CASSLWARAQYF
TGTGCCAGCAGCTTATGGGCTAGGGCGCAGTATTTT
>many|TRBV10-2|TRBJ1-1|-
CASSPDSHTEAFF
TGCGCCAGCAGCCCCGACAGTCACACTGAAGCTTTCTTT
>-|TRBV7-2|TRBJ2-7|-
CASSRRDTRYEQYF
TGTGCCAGCAGCAGACGAGACACACGGTACGAGCAGTACTTC
>-|TRBV5-1|TRBJ2-3|-
CASSPDPTDTQYF
TGCGCCAGCAGCCCGGACCCCACAGATACGCAGTATTTT
>-|TRBV24-1|TRBJ2-1|TRBD1
CATSDEPGQRNNEQFF
TGTGCCACCAGTGATGAACCGGGACAGAGGAACAATGAGCAGTTCTTC
>-|TRBV20-1|TRBJ2-1|-
CSAEPGTLYEQFF
TGCAGTGCAGAGCCGGGGACCCTCTACGAGCAGTTCTTC
>few|TRBV4-1|TRBJ1-5|-
CASSQVTGGSNQPQHF
TGCGCCAGCAGCCAAGTGACAGGCGGTAGCAATCAGCCCCAGCATTTT
>many|TRBV12-3/TRBV12-4|TRBJ2-5|-
CASSSESRGFTQYF
TGTGCCAGCAGTTCCGAATCCAGGGGATTTACCCAGTACTTC
>few|TRBV28|TRBJ2-7|-
CASRSGLFYEQYF
TGTGCCAGCAGGAGCGGGTTGTTTTACGAGCAGTACTTC
>few|TRBV6-1|TRBJ1-2|TRBD1
CASSPETGTDYGYTF
TGTGCCAGCAGTCCCGAAACCGGGACAGACTATGGCTACACCTTC
>few|TRBV6-5|TRBJ2-1|TRBD1
CASSDSAGTGVGNEQFF
TGTGCCAGCAGTGACTCGGCCGGGACAGGGGTTGGCAATGAGCAGTTCTTC
>many|TRBV28|TRBJ2-5|TRBD1
CASSLLGQGADQYF
TGTGCCAGCAGTTTATTGGGACAGGGGGCGGACCAGTACTTC